This is a list of T cell receptor beta chains from one sample in a study of blood T cell repertoires in COVID-19. Some clones are missing from TCRdb's copy, which holds only in-frame ones; the method was immunoSEQ multiplex PCR. The table has 100,000 to 110,000 clones, about 80% seen once. Sample: peripheral blood. Every receptor here comes from a man in his 70s with active or convalescent COVID-19. The CDR3 runs from the conserved cysteine through the conserved F or W. A D gene is named only where the DNA matches it firmly.

d_gene: .; j_gene: TRBJ2-3; v_gene: TRBV9; CDR3aa: CASSVGSISTDTQYF; CDR3nt: TGTGCCAGCAGCGTAGGGAGTATCAGCACAGATACGCAGTATTTT
d_gene: TRBD1; j_gene: TRBJ2-7; v_gene: TRBV6-5; CDR3aa: CASSPTDRVRSEQYF; CDR3nt: TGTGCCAGCAGTCCTACGGACAGGGTCCGCTCCGAGCAGTACTTC
d_gene: TRBD1; j_gene: TRBJ2-2; v_gene: TRBV5-1; CDR3aa: CASSWGQGGTGELFF; CDR3nt: TGCGCCAGCAGCTGGGGACAGGGAGGGACCGGGGAGCTGTTTTTT
d_gene: TRBD1; j_gene: TRBJ2-7; v_gene: TRBV10-3; CDR3aa: CAIRPGQGYEQYF; CDR3nt: TGTGCCATCAGACCGGGACAGGGTTACGAGCAGTACTTC
d_gene: .; j_gene: TRBJ1-6; v_gene: TRBV9; CDR3aa: CASSSTGLNSPLHF; CDR3nt: TGTGCCAGCAGCTCAACTGGGCTTAATTCACCCCTCCACTTT
d_gene: .; j_gene: TRBJ1-1; v_gene: TRBV5-6; CDR3aa: CASSLAVGQNTEAFF; CDR3nt: TGTGCCAGCAGCTTGGCTGTGGGGCAAAACACTGAAGCTTTCTTT
d_gene: .; j_gene: TRBJ1-5; v_gene: TRBV5-8; CDR3aa: CASNYRVGQPQHF; CDR3nt: TGTGCCAGCAACTACAGGGTGGGTCAGCCCCAGCATTTT
d_gene: TRBD2; j_gene: TRBJ2-2; v_gene: TRBV6-6; CDR3aa: CASSRLPSGSANTGELFF; CDR3nt: TGTGCCAGCAGTCGCCTCCCTAGCGGGAGCGCGAACACCGGGGAGCTGTTTTTT
d_gene: .; j_gene: TRBJ1-2; v_gene: TRBV5-4; CDR3aa: CASSLEGGRNYGYTF; CDR3nt: TGTGCCAGCAGCTTGGAGGGGGGGCGAAACTATGGCTACACCTTC
d_gene: .; j_gene: TRBJ1-1; v_gene: TRBV18; CDR3aa: CASSRTGTTEAFF; CDR3nt: TGTGCCAGCTCACGTACAGGGACCACTGAAGCTTTCTTT
d_gene: TRBD1; j_gene: TRBJ2-7; v_gene: TRBV28; CDR3aa: CASDSGQGAWEQYF; CDR3nt: TGTGCCAGCGATTCGGGACAGGGGGCTTGGGAGCAGTACTTC